This entry lists 18 T cell receptor beta chains sequenced from one sample in a study of cytomegalovirus exposure and HLA in healthy donors. The PCR ran on 60 Vbeta and 13 Jbeta primers. Generated by immunoSEQ multiplex PCR, the TCRdb table keeps only in-frame clones and is missing some. Among some 99,000 clones listed, approximately 71% were seen once. Sequenced: PBMCs. Every receptor here comes from a middle-aged man in good health and CMV-seronegative.

The chain has TRBV4-1 and TRBJ2-2; D possibly corresponds to TRBD2 (6 bases). Deletions cut 0 bases from V and 1 base from J, with 12 bases between. In germline, CDR1 is MGHRA, CDR2 YSYEKL. The CDR3 has 17 amino acids. The CDR3 nucleotides read TGCGCCAGCAGCCAAGATTGGGGGACTGTGAACACCGGGGAGCTGTTTTTT. Its protein is CASSQDWGTVNTGELFF.

CDR3 amino acids: CASSHDSNSPLHF. CDR3 in DNA: TGTGCCAGCAGCCACGACAGTAATTCACCCCTCCACTTT. The gene calls are TRBV7-3 and TRBJ1-6; perhaps TRBD1 as D (5 bases). The CDR3 runs to 13 residues. V lost 5 bases to trimming and J lost 6 bases, with 8 bases between them. The germline CDR1 and CDR2 sequences are SGHTA and FQGTGA.

The rearrangement uses TRBV5-4 and TRBJ2-5, with TRBD1 matching 10 bases. Germline V lookup: CDR1 SGHNT, CDR2 YYREEE (reference sequence). V shed 4 bases and J 1 base; nucleotides not matched to a gene: 10. The CDR3 is 17 residues long. This CDR3 is CASSGNPGTGVQETQYF. CDR3 nucleotides: TGTGCCAGCAGCGGTAACCCAGGGACAGGGGTCCAAGAGACCCAGTACTTC.

The V gene is TRBV5-1, the J gene TRBJ1-6; 7 nucleotides align to TRBD1. CDR3 length: 14 amino acids. With 2 bases clipped from V and 7 bases from J, the junction kept 3 bases outside the gene matches. Germline V gene data show CDR1 as SGHRS and CDR2 as YFSETQ. CDR3 sequence: CASSFSGGNSPLHF. The CDR3 coding sequence is TGCGCCAGCAGCTTTTCAGGGGGAAATTCACCCCTCCACTTT.

This chain connects TRBV5-6 to TRBJ2-3; D call uncertain. The CDR3 has 13 amino acids. V shed 0 bases and J shed 5 bases, with 7 bases lying between them. CDR1 is SGHDT and CDR2 is YYEEEE in the germline V gene. CDR3 in amino acids: CASSLVYGDTQYF. The CDR3 bases are TGTGCCAGCAGCTTGGTTTACGGAGATACGCAGTATTTT.

Details on this clone: The sample contains more than one DNA sequence encoding this CDR3. The gene calls are TRBV6-6 and TRBJ1-5; tentatively, D is TRBD1 (5 bases). The CDR3 has 16 amino acids. V was trimmed by 2 bases and J by 4 bases, leaving 15 bases between them. CDR1 is MNHNY and CDR2 is SVGAGI in the germline V gene (reference sequence). The CDR3 DNA reads as TGTGCCAGCAGTTACGACGGTCCCAAGGGGAATCAGCCCCAGCATTTT. Its protein product is CASSYDGPKGNQPQHF.

The chain uses TRBV7-2 and TRBJ2-5; 9 bases fit TRBD2. V lost 0 bases, J lost 5 bases, and 7 bases stayed unmatched. This CDR3 has 16 amino acids. Germline-derived CDR1 and CDR2 are SGHTA and FQGNSA. The DNA for the CDR3 is TGTGCCAGCAGCTTAGCCCTAGCGGGGAGGGGGGAGACCCAGTACTTC. Its protein product is CASSLALAGRGETQYF.

The CDR3: CASSALGLAGSNEQFF. The CDR3 nucleotides are TGTGCCAGCAGTGCATTGGGACTAGCAGGTTCCAATGAGCAGTTCTTC. This chain uses TRBV6-6 with TRBJ2-1; 9 bases are a match to TRBD2. V lost 5 bases to trimming and J lost 6 bases; unmatched junction nucleotides: 11. Germline V gives CDR1 MNHNY, CDR2 SVGAGI (reference sequence). CDR3 length: 16 residues.

The CDR3 nucleotides read TGTGCCAGCAGTGACCCCGGGACAGGGGGAGGCTACACCTTC. Encoded protein: CASSDPGTGGGYTF. The rearrangement uses TRBV6-4 and TRBJ1-2; TRBD1 matches at 11 bases. Germline V gene lookup returns CDR1 MRHNA and CDR2 SNTAGT. The trim removed 2 bases at V and 8 bases at J, leaving 4 bases unmatched. This CDR3 region has 14 residues.

V gene TRBV6-1 combines with J gene TRBJ2-7; 8 nucleotides agree with TRBD2. CDR3 length equals 14 residues. In germline, CDR1 is MNHNS, CDR2 SASEGT. With 5 bases clipped from V and 3 bases from J, the junction kept 6 bases outside the gene matches. The CDR3 bases are TGTGCCAGCAGTCCGGGGGGGAATATCTACGAGCAGTACTTC. Translating it yields CASSPGGNIYEQYF.

J is TRBJ2-7 and V is TRBV5-1; tentatively, D is TRBD1 (6 bases). Germline CDR1 and CDR2: SGHRS and YFSETQ. This CDR3 region has 15 residues. The germline V and J ends were trimmed by 4 bases and 2 bases, with 16 bases remaining between them. The CDR3 bases are TGCGCCAGCAGCGCCCCCAGGGGAATGACCTACGAGCAGTACTTC. Amino acid sequence: CASSAPRGMTYEQYF. The variable domain in full, with the rest retrieved from reference TRBV5-1 and TRBJ2-7, is KAGVTQTPRYLIKTRGQQVTLSCSPISGHRSVSWYQQTPGQGLQFLFEYFSETQRNKGNFPGRFSGRQFSNSRSEMNVSTLELGDSALYLCASSAPRGMTYEQYFGPGTRLTVT.

The CDR3 DNA is TGTGCCAGCCCACCTGCCACGGGTTCCTATGGCTACACCTTC. Protein product: CASPPATGSYGYTF. V is TRBV11-1 and J is TRBJ1-2; D is unclear. The CDR3 has 14 residues. The germline CDR1 and CDR2 sequences are SGHAT and FQDESV (reference sequence). V was shortened by 8 bases and J by 4 bases, with 17 bases between the two germline ends.

The CDR3 reads CASSHETMTVGQPQHF. Here the CDR3 DNA reads TGCGCCAGCAGCCATGAAACTATGACGGTGGGTCAGCCCCAGCATTTT. This chain uses TRBV4-1 with TRBJ1-5; D call uncertain. V lost 3 bases and J 6 bases, leaving 18 bases between the germline ends. The CDR3 consists of 16 residues. Per germline, CDR1 MGHRA and CDR2 YSYEKL.

CDR3 DNA sequence: TGTGCCACGAGACAAACCGGATTCACCGGGGAGCTGTTTTTT. Translating it yields CATRQTGFTGELFF. The chain uses TRBV10-3 and TRBJ2-2; D unclear. Germline values: CDR1 ENHRY, CDR2 SYGVKD. The V end lost 10 bases, the J end lost 4 bases, and 16 bases lay between the germline ends. The CDR3 sequence is 14 residues long.

This clone showed up just once. The rearrangement uses TRBV30 and TRBJ1-1; 8 bases are shared with TRBD1. This CDR3 has 14 residues. Trimming removed 4 bases from V and 1 base from J; junction bases left unmatched: 5. Germline lookup yields CDR1 GTSNPN and CDR2 SVGIG (reference sequence). CDR3 loop: CAWTRDRRNTEAFF. Here the CDR3 DNA reads TGTGCCTGGACCAGGGACAGGAGGAACACTGAAGCTTTCTTT.

The chain has TRBV9 and TRBJ1-1; maybe TRBD1 (6 bases). V lost 2 bases and J 5 bases, leaving 19 bases between the germline ends. Germline V gives CDR1 SGDLS, CDR2 YYNGEE. This CDR3 is 16 amino acids long. CDR3 residues: CASSVAPRGRETEAFF. The CDR3, as DNA: TGTGCCAGCAGCGTGGCCCCGCGGGGGCGCGAGACTGAAGCTTTCTTT.

The rearrangement uses TRBV12-5 and TRBJ1-2; 7 bases agree with TRBD1. After removal of 4 bases from V and 3 bases from J, the junction contained 8 bases not matched to a gene. Per germline, CDR1 LGHNT and CDR2 FRNRAP. The CDR3 has 15 amino acids. The CDR3 loop is CASGSTGSNDYGYTF. For the CDR3, the DNA is TGTGCTAGTGGTTCGACAGGGAGTAACGACTATGGCTACACCTTC. The full variable domain, its missing parts supplied by reference TRBV12-5 and TRBJ1-2, is DARVTQTPRHKVTEMGQEVTMRCQPILGHNTVFWYRQTMMQGLELLAYFRNRAPLDDSGMPKDRFSAEMPDATLATLKIQPSEPRDSAVYFCASGSTGSNDYGYTFGSGTRLTVV.

CDR3 coding DNA: TGTGCCAGCAGCTCCAGGGCCAGGGGGATTGGGGCCAACGTCCTGACTTTC. Translated: CASSSRARGIGANVLTF. The V and J genes are TRBV7-6 and TRBJ2-6, with 7 bases lining up with TRBD1. There are 17 residues in the CDR3. From germline, CDR1 is SGHVS and CDR2 FNYEAQ. With V trimmed by 4 bases and J by 3 bases, 9 bases remained unmatched.